The 3 T cell receptor beta chains given below trace back to one sample, sequenced in a study of T cells in Graves' hyperthyroidism and ophthalmopathy. What was amplified from RNA transcripts were TCR beta CDR3 regions. Using the HTBI primer set, a first-round RT-PCR was run on the TCR CDR3. TCRdb used MiXCR to reprocess the multiplex PCR reads, holding one entry per CDR3 protein. Among 300,000 to 350,000 distinct CDR3 sequences listed, approximately 18% were seen once. Material: blood. All receptors come from a middle-aged woman with Graves' ophthalmopathy.

This clonotype was counted many times. This chain uses TRBV30 with TRBJ1-2; D is possibly TRBD1 (5 bases). Germline values: CDR1 GTSNPN, CDR2 SVGIG (reference sequence). V was cut by 5 bases and J by 2 bases, with 12 bases left in between. The CDR3 is made up of 13 amino acids. The CDR3 region is CAWVPGGNYGYTF. Written as DNA, the CDR3 is TGTGCCTGGGTCCCGGGGGGGAACTATGGCTACACCTTC.

This clonotype was recorded at least ten times. The J gene is TRBJ2-5, the V gene TRBV28; D might be TRBD2 (6 bases). Germline values: CDR1 MDHEN, CDR2 SYDVKM. This CDR3 contains 15 residues. Trimming removed 5 bases from V and 3 bases from J, with 16 bases in between. In DNA form, the CDR3 reads TGTGCCAGCAGTACTATGGGACCGGGGGAAGAGACCCAGTACTTC. It encodes CASSTMGPGEETQYF.

Ten or more counts support this clonotype. This chain links TRBV5-1 with TRBJ2-7; weak D call: TRBD1 (6 bases). This CDR3 has 13 amino acids. V was clipped by 7 bases and J by 3 bases, with 14 bases between them. In germline, CDR1 is SGHRS, CDR2 YFSETQ. The CDR3 region is CASQGQVSYEQYF. CDR3 coding DNA: TGCGCCAGCCAGGGGCAGGTCAGCTACGAGCAGTACTTC. The whole variable domain, filled in from reference TRBV5-1 and TRBJ2-7, reads KAGVTQTPRYLIKTRGQQVTLSCSPISGHRSVSWYQQTPGQGLQFLFEYFSETQRNKGNFPGRFSGRQFSNSRSEMNVSTLELGDSALYLCASQGQVSYEQYFGPGTRLTVT.